The T cell receptor beta chain under discussion was sequenced for a study of blood T cell repertoires in COVID-19. Whole-study context: The origin of the acute and convalescent COVID-19 samples was the United States, Italy and Spain.

This table comes from immunoSEQ multiplex PCR, and its TCRdb copy is limited to in-frame clones, with some not included. In the table there are fewer than 140,000 clones, approximately 80% of which are singletons. The germline CDR1 and CDR2 sequences are SGHNT and YYREEE (reference sequence). Trimming removed 0 bases from V and 0 bases from J; junction bases left unmatched: 8. The CDR3 is made up of 18 amino acids. This sequence originates from an older woman with acute or convalescent COVID-19. The chain combines TRBV5-4 with TRBJ2-3; 9 nucleotides line up with TRBD2. The sequencing input was peripheral blood. The CDR3 loop reads CASSLASSGDLSTDTQYF. DNA for the CDR3: TGTGCCAGCAGCTTGGCGTCTAGCGGGGACCTTAGCACAGATACGCAGTATTTT.